This T cell receptor beta chain comes out of a study of control samples from healthy donors and cancer patients (TCRdb year 2020). Library method: the immunoSEQ multiplex PCR assay. TCRdb took over this immuneACCESS table, retaining in-frame rearrangements with V and J assigned. Such tables are incomplete; in checked studies, under half of the missing clones stem from an unresolved V gene, and the remainder is unexplained. The sample yields about 170,000 clones; just over 90% were counted once. 4.1% of the sample rests with the top ten. As to this clone: Its antigen is currently not known. No base quality information exists; no much larger clone differs at one position.

The sequenced material came from blood. This receptor was taken from a woman between 55 and 75 years old in good health.

CDR3 protein: CASSLAATNEKLFF. The DNA sequence reads TGTGCCAGCAGCTTGGCAGCAACTAATGAAAAACTGTTTTTT. The sequence joins TRBV7-6 to TRBJ1-4; the D gene identity is not certain. The junction shows trimming of 3 bases on V and 0 bases on J, plus 5 bases between the germline ends. The germline V gene encodes CDR1 SGHVS and CDR2 FNYEAQ. The CDR3 contains 14 residues, cysteine and phenylalanine counted. Only the CDR3 DNA is retained, 42 bases long and in frame from the first base.